This TCR beta chain was captured by sequencing in a study of vaccination effects on CD4 cells after COVID-19. Study overall: ViraFEST assay sequencing came after antigen-specific CD4+ T cells were expanded with viral peptide pools. General observations from the study: Nearly all vaccine-induced clones in healthy recipients recognized only SARS-CoV-2.

There are 15 residues in the CDR3. Trimming pared 0 bases from V and 3 bases from J, leaving 10 bases between. Germline assignment: CDR1 SGHRS and CDR2 YFSETQ. With regard to this clone: No antigen is known for it.

Investigators separated out CD4+ T cells once approximately 10 days of culture had passed. Half the medium was swapped for IL-2 medium on days 3 and 7. Libraries were prepared by immunoSEQ multiplex PCR; TCRdb keeps only in-frame clonotypes and omits some of them. The sample has fewer than 35,000 clones, 70% seen once. The TCR was taken from a human donor who received a COVID-19 vaccine. The sequencing here drew on CD4+ T cells from PBMCs cultured without peptide, taken before COVID-19 vaccination. The chain uses TRBV5-1 and TRBJ1-3; D uncertain. CDR3 bases: TGCGCCAGCAGCTTGGCCGTAGGCCATGGAAACACCATATATTTT. Its translation: CASSLAVGHGNTIYF.